This T cell receptor beta chain was obtained from a study of blood T cell repertoires in COVID-19. Whole-study context: Nucleic acid was either cDNA or gDNA, and it came from T cells, B-cell-depleted T cells, or PBMCs.

As originally analysed: Amplifying reference gene primers gave estimates of nucleated cell counts. Sequencing was performed with immunoSEQ multiplex PCR; in TCRdb, only in-frame clones are kept and a portion is missing. V and J calls plus clone size are reproduced from that table; the DNA served to infer D and trimming. The table includes 150,000 to 200,000 clones, roughly 84% detected once. This study enrolled people aged about 18 to 90 from about two dozen US geographic areas. Clinical histories supplied by participants themselves formed the basis of cohort assignment. Germline V gives CDR1 SGHNT, CDR2 YENEEA. The CDR3 is 13 amino acids. V was pared by 0 bases and J by 13 bases, with 6 bases of the junction left unmatched.

Sequencing used PBMCs or T cells enriched from blood (not recorded which). This chain joins TRBV11-3 and TRBJ2-1; 7 nucleotides match TRBD1. The receptor was isolated from a woman in her twenties or thirties who had been exposed to COVID-19. As DNA, the CDR3 is TGTGCCAGCAGCTTAGATTCCAACAGGGGACAGTTCTTC. It specifies CASSLDSNRGQFF.